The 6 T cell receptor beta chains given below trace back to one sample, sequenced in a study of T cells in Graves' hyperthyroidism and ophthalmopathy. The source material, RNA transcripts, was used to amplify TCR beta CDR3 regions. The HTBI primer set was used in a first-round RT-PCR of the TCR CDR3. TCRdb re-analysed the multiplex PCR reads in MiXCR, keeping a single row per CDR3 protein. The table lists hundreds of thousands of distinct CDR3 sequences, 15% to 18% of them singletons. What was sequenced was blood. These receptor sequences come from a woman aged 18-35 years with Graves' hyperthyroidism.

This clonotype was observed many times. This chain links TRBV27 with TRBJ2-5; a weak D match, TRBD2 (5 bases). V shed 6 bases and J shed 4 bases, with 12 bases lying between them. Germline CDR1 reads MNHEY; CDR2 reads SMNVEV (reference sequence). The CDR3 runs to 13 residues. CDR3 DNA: TGTGCCAGCAGCCCCAAAGGAGGAGAGACCCAGTACTTC. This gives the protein CASSPKGGETQYF.

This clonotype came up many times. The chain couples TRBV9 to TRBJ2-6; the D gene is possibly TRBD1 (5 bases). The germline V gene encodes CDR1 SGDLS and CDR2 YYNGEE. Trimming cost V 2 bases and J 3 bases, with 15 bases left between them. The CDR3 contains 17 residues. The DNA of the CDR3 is TGTGCCAGCAGCGTTGGGCCTACACAGGTTGGGGCCAACGTCCTGACTTTC. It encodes CASSVGPTQVGANVLTF.

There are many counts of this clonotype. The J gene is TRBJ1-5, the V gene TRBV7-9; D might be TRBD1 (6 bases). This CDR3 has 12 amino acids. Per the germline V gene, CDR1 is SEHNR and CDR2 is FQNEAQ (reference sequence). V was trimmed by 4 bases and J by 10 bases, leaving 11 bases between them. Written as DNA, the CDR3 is TGTGCCAGCAGCTCACAGACAGGACCCCAGCATTTT. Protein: CASSSQTGPQHF.

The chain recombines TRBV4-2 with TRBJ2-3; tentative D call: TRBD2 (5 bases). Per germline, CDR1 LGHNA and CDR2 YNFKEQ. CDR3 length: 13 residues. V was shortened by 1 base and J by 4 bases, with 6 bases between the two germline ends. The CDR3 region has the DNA TGTGCCAGCAGCCAAGTCGGGGCAGATACGCAGTATTTT. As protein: CASSQVGADTQYF.

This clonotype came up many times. In DNA form, the CDR3 reads TGTGCCAGTAGTCGGGGCGGGAGGAACCACGAGCAGTACTTC. This translates into CASSRGGRNHEQYF. The rearrangement uses TRBV19 and TRBJ2-7, with 8 nucleotides matching TRBD2. Per the germline V gene, CDR1 is LNHDA and CDR2 is SQIVND (reference sequence). The V gene end was trimmed by 5 bases and the J gene end by 5 bases; junction bases not matched to a gene: 8. The CDR3 covers 14 residues.

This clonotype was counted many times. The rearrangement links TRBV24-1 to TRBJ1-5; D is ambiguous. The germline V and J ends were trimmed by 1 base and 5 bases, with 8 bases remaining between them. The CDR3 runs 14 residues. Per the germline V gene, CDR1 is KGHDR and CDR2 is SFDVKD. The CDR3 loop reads CATSDFGSYQPQHF. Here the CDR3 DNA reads TGTGCCACCAGTGATTTCGGCAGTTATCAGCCCCAGCATTTT.